Described below is a single TCR beta chain sequence and its context. Its antigen is unidentified. The sample belongs to a study of cytomegalovirus exposure and HLA in healthy donors. Trimming removed 4 bases from V and 5 bases from J, with 20 bases in between. Germline CDR1 reads LNHDA; CDR2 reads SQIVND (reference sequence). The CDR3 is made up of 16 amino acids. Study outcomes and limitations: What a later analysis showed was that several of the most significant clusters appeared linked to common viral pathogens. CMV serostatus alone was available as immune exposure information. Accurate HLA-A and HLA-B prediction from TCR beta sequences was reported for most subjects.

13 Jbeta primers and 60 Vbeta primers were used for the PCR. The protocol was immunoSEQ multiplex PCR, while the TCRdb copy is restricted to in-frame clones and leaves out a portion. The sample comprises more than 75,000 clones, approximately 81% of which are singletons, and more than 5.5% rests with the top ten. The TCR originated in a woman in her forties or fifties in good health and CMV-seropositive. The sample was PBMCs. V usage is TRBV19 and J usage is TRBJ2-5; tentative D call: TRBD1 (5 bases). The CDR3 DNA reads as TGTGCCAGTAGTAATAGAGGACAACTAAACTCGGAGACCCAGTACTTC. This translates into CASSNRGQLNSETQYF. Combining the CDR3 with reference TRBV19 and TRBJ2-5 gives the whole variable domain DGGITQSPKYLFRKEGQNVTLSCEQNLNHDAMYWYRQDPGQGLRLIYYSQIVNDFQKGDIAEGYSVSREKKESFPLTVTSAQKNPTAFYLCASSNRGQLNSETQYFGPGTRLLVL.